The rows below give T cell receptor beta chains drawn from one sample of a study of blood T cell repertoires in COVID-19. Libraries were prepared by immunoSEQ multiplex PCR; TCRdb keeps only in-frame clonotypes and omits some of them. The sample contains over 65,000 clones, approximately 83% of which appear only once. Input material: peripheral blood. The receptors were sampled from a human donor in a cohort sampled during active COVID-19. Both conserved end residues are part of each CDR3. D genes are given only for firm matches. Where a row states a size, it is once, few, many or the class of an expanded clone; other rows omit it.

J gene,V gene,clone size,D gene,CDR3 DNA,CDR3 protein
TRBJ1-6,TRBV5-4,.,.,TGTGCCAGCACTACAGGGCTCAATTCACCCCTCCACTTT,CASTTGLNSPLHF
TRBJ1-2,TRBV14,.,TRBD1,TGTGCCAGCAGCCCGACAGGGGGAGACTATGGCTACACCTTC,CASSPTGGDYGYTF
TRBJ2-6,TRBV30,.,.,TGTGCCTGGAGCCGGGGAGGTTCTGGGGCCAACGTCCTGACTTTC,CAWSRGGSGANVLTF
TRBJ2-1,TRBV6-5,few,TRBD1,TGTGCCAGCAGGGAGCCGGGGACAGCCTTCTTC,CASREPGTAFF
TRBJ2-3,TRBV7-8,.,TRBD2,TGTGCCAGCGGCCGAGCACCTAGCGGGGGGGCTAGCACAGATACGCAGTATTTT,CASGRAPSGGASTDTQYF
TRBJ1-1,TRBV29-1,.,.,TGCAGCGTCTCCGTCGGGTTAGACACTGAAGCTTTCTTT,CSVSVGLDTEAFF
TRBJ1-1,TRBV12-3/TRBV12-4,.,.,TGTGCCAGCAGTTTAGGAGACAGGGAAGCTTTCTTT,CASSLGDREAFF
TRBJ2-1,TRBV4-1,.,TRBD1,TGCGCCAGCAGCCAAGACCCGAGGACAGGGGATAGCTCCTACAATGAGCAGTTCTTC,CASSQDPRTGDSSYNEQFF
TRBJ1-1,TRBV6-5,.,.,TGTGCCAGCAGAATCTACGGGGGGCAAGCTTTCTTT,CASRIYGGQAFF
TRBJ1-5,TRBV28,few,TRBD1,TGTGCCAGCAGTTCGGGACAGCTCTTTCAGCCCCAGCATTTT,CASSSGQLFQPQHF
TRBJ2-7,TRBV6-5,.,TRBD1,TGTGCCAGCAGTTATCAAGGACAGGGGGCGGCCGAGCAGTACTTC,CASSYQGQGAAEQYF
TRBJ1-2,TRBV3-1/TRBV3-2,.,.,TGTGCCAGCAGCCAAGGGGCGGGCAGGTCCTATGGCTACACCTTC,CASSQGAGRSYGYTF
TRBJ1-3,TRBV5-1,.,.,TGCGCCAGCAGCTTGGAAGGGAGGTGGTTCTCTGGAAACACCATATATTTT,CASSLEGRWFSGNTIYF
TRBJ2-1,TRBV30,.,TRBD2,TGTGCCGCTAGCGGGGGGGGAAATGAGCAGTTCTTC,CAASGGGNEQFF
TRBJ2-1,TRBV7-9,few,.,TGTGCCAGCAGCTTAGTGACAAACTACAATGAGCAGTTCTTC,CASSLVTNYNEQFF
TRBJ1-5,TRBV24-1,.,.,TGTGCCACCAGTTCCAGGGGCGGTCAGCCCCAGCATTTT,CATSSRGGQPQHF
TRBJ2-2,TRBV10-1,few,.,TGCGCCAGCAGCAAAGGGGAGAACACCGGGGAGCTGTTTTTT,CASSKGENTGELFF
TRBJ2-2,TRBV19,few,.,TGTGCCAGTAGTACAACCGGGGAGCTGTTTTTT,CASSTTGELFF
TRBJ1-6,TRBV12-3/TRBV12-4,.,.,TGTGCCAGCAGTTCCGGACAGAATTCACCCCTCCACTTT,CASSSGQNSPLHF
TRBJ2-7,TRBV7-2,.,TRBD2,TGTGCCAGCATCGAGGGACTAGGGTCGGGGGAGCAGTACTTC,CASIEGLGSGEQYF
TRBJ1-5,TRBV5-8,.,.,TGTGCCAGCAGCTTACTAGCCGGGGCTTATAGCAATCAGCCCCAGCATTTT,CASSLLAGAYSNQPQHF
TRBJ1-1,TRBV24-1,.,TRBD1,TGTGCCACCAGTGCCCGACGGACAGGGCTGGGGAGGACTGAAGCTTTCTTT,CATSARRTGLGRTEAFF
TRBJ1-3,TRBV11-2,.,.,TGTGCCAGCAGCAGGGGGATTGCGAACACCATATATTTT,CASSRGIANTIYF
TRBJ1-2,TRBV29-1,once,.,TGCAGCGTTTTTGGCGGGCAGGCGGGCTATGGCTACACCTTC,CSVFGGQAGYGYTF
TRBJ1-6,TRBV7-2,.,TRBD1,TGTGCCAGCAGTTTTGGACAGGGCAATTCACCCCTCCACTTT,CASSFGQGNSPLHF
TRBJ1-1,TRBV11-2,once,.,TGTGCCAGCAGCAACGGGGAGTGGGCTGAAGCTTTCTTT,CASSNGEWAEAFF
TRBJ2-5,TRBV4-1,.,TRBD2,TGCGCCAGCAGCCAAGGGGGACTAGCGAGTCCCCAGTACTTC,CASSQGGLASPQYF
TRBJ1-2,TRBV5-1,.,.,TGCGCCAGCAGCTTGGCCGGGAACAGAGAACATGGCTACACCTTC,CASSLAGNREHGYTF
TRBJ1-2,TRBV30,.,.,TGTGCCTGGGGTTCAGGGTATGGGTATGGCTACACCTTC,CAWGSGYGYGYTF
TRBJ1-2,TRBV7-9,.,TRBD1,TGTGCCAGCAGCCGGGACAGAGAGATAGATGGCTACACCTTC,CASSRDREIDGYTF
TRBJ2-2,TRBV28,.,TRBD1,TGTGCCAGCAGTTCACAGGGGGAGGTAACCGGGGAGCTGTTTTTT,CASSSQGEVTGELFF
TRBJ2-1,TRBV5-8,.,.,TGTGCCAGCAGCTTGGACCCCGCGGGGCAGGGTGAGCAGTTCTTC,CASSLDPAGQGEQFF
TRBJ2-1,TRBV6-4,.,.,TGTGCCAGCAGTGAGTTGGGGGGGGGCGCGTCTGAGCAGTTCTTC,CASSELGGGASEQFF
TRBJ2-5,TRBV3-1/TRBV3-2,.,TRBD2,TGTGCCAGCAGCCCAGTGGCGGGGGGGGCCGGGGAGACCCAGTACTTC,CASSPVAGGAGETQYF
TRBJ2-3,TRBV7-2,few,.,TGTGCCAGCAGCCCGATCCGGGACACCCTCACAGATACGCAGTATTTT,CASSPIRDTLTDTQYF
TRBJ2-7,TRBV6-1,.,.,TGTGCCAGCAGTGATGGGAGTACCTACGAGCAGTACTTC,CASSDGSTYEQYF
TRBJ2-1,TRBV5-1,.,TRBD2,TGCGCCAGCAGCCTCAAGAGGACTAGCGATTACAATGAGCAGTTCTTC,CASSLKRTSDYNEQFF